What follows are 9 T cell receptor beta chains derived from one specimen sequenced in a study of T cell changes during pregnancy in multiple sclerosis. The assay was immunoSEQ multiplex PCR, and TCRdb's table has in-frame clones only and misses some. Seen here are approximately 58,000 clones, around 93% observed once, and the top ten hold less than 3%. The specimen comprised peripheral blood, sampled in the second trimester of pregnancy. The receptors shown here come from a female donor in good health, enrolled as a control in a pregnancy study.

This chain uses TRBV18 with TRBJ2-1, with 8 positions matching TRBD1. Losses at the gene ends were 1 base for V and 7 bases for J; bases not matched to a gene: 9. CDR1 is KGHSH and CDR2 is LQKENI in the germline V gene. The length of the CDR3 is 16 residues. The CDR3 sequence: CASSPRQTGVINEQFF. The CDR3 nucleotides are TGTGCCAGCTCACCACGCCAGACAGGGGTGATTAATGAGCAGTTCTTC.

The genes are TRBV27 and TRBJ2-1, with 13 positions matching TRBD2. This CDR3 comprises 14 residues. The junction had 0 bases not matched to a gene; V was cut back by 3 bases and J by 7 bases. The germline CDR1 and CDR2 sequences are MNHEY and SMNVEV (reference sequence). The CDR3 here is CASSLGLAGNEQFF. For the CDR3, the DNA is TGTGCCAGCAGTTTGGGACTAGCGGGGAATGAGCAGTTCTTC.

This chain's CDR3 is CASSNPGQANTGELFF. CDR3 in DNA: TGTGCCAGCTCCAACCCGGGACAAGCGAACACCGGGGAGCTGTTTTTT. This sequence joins TRBV28 and TRBJ2-2, with D maybe TRBD1 (6 bases). The CDR3 sequence is 16 residues long. The germline CDR1 and CDR2 sequences are MDHEN and SYDVKM. V lost 8 bases and J lost 0, with 16 bases in between.

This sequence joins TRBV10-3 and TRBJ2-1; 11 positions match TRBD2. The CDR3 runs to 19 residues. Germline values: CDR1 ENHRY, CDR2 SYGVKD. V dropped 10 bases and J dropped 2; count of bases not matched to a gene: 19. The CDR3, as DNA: TGTGCCACCTTCCCAACTAGCGGGAGTGGTACGGCTACCTACAATGAGCAGTTCTTC. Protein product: CATFPTSGSGTATYNEQFF.

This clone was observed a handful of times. The CDR3: CASSARTTNEKLFF. The CDR3 nucleotides are TGTGCCAGCAGCGCCCGTACAACTAATGAAAAACTGTTTTTT. The chain is built from TRBV9 and TRBJ1-4; D unresolved. Between the trimmed V and J ends, which lost 3 bases and 0 bases, there was a span of 6 bases. The CDR3 extends over 14 amino acids. CDR1 is SGDLS, CDR2 YYNGEE, per germline.

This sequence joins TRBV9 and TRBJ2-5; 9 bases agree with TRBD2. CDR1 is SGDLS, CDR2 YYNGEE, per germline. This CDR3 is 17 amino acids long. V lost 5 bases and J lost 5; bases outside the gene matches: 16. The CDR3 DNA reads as TGTGCCAGCAGTGGGGGGAGGGCTAGCGGGGCCCTTGAGACCCAGTACTTC. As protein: CASSGGRASGALETQYF.

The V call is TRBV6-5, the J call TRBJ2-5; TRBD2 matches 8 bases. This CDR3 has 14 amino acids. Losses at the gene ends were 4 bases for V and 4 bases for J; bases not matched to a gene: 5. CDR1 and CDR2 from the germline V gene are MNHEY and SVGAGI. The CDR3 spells CASSLAGGSETQYF. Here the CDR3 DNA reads TGTGCCAGCAGTTTGGCGGGAGGTTCAGAGACCCAGTACTTC.

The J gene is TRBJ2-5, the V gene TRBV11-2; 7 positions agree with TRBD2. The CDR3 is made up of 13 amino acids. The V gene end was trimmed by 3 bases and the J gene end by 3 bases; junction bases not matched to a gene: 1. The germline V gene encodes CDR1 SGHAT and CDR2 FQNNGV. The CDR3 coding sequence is TGTGCCAGCAGCTTGGGGGGGGAAGAGACCCAGTACTTC. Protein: CASSLGGEETQYF.

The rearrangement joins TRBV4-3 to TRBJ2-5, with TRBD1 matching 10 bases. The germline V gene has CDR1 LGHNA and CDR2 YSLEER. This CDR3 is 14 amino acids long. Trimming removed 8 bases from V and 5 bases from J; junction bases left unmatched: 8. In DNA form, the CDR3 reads TGCGCCAGCGGAACGACAGGGGGCGCGGAGACCCAGTACTTC. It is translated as CASGTTGGAETQYF.